These 25 T cell receptor beta chains came from one sample sequenced in a study of CD8 T cells in ankylosing spondylitis. Study-wide points: Within ankylosing spondylitis blood, a TCR beta motif made up of under 10 highly homologous variants appeared to be characteristic.

Antigens for these TCRs are unknown. TCRdb re-called the 5' RACE reads through MiXCR, storing one row per CDR3 protein. The repertoire holds hundreds of thousands of distinct CDR3 sequences, with 18% as singletons. Specimen: blood, either unsorted or a sorted T cell fraction (not recorded which). The source is a male donor with ankylosing spondylitis.

The V gene is TRBV7-8, the J gene TRBJ2-1; tentative D call: TRBD2 (6 bases). The CDR3 has 16 amino acids. Germline V gene sequence: CDR1 SGHVS, CDR2 FQNEAQ. Trimming took 1 base from V and 9 from J, leaving 19 bases between them. The CDR3 reads CASSLGGVGSGSEQFF. CDR3 DNA: TGTGCCAGCAGCTTAGGGGGGGTTGGGAGCGGCAGTGAGCAGTTCTTC.

V gene TRBV6-5 combines with J gene TRBJ1-2; D remains unclear. The germline V gene has CDR1 MNHEY and CDR2 SVGAGI. The V gene lost 5 bases and the J gene lost 8 bases, with 12 bases spanning the gap. This CDR3 spans 12 amino acids. CDR3 coding DNA: TGTGCCAGCAGTCCCGGACCGCGGGGCTACACCTTC. Its translation: CASSPGPRGYTF.

This clonotype was detected a few times. V usage is TRBV18 and J usage is TRBJ2-7, with D possibly TRBD1 on 5 matching bases. The CDR3 is made up of 14 amino acids. The V end lost 2 bases, the J end lost 3 bases, and 11 bases lay between the germline ends. Germline CDR1 KGHSH, CDR2 LQKENI. The CDR3 nucleotides are TGTGCCAGCTCACCAGGGGCAATGCACTACGAGCAGTACTTC. Encoded protein: CASSPGAMHYEQYF.

The chain carries TRBV4-1 and TRBJ2-1; 8 nucleotides line up with TRBD1. The CDR3 is made up of 16 amino acids. J was trimmed by 9 bases and V by 5 bases; bases with no gene match: 15. Germline CDR1 is MGHRA and CDR2 is YSYEKL. The CDR3 sequence is CASSNSLGDRSREQFF. CDR3 DNA: TGCGCCAGCAGCAACAGTCTTGGGGACAGGAGCCGTGAGCAGTTCTTC.

This clonotype was counted a few times. This chain joins TRBV19 and TRBJ2-1, with D possibly being TRBD2 (5 bases). CDR1 is LNHDA and CDR2 is SQIVND in the germline V gene (reference sequence). The CDR3 consists of 14 residues. Trimming stripped 4 bases from V and 7 bases from J, with 14 bases between. This CDR3 reads CASSTYLVANEQFF. The CDR3 nucleotides are TGTGCCAGTAGTACATACCTAGTAGCGAATGAGCAGTTCTTC.

This chain joins TRBV20-1 and TRBJ2-7, with D possibly matching TRBD2 (5 bases). V gave up 0 bases and J gave up 2 bases, with 11 bases separating them. The CDR3 is 14 residues long. CDR1 and CDR2 (germline): DFQATT, SNEGSKA (reference sequence). CDR3 in DNA: TGCAGTGCTAGAGATCTCGGGAACGCCTACGAGCAGTACTTC. Protein product: CSARDLGNAYEQYF.

This chain links TRBV4-1 with TRBJ2-7; 9 positions match TRBD1. CDR1 MGHRA and CDR2 YSYEKL come from the germline V gene. With V trimmed by 3 bases and J by 2 bases, 5 bases remained unmatched. This CDR3 has 15 residues. The CDR3 nucleotides read TGCGCCAGCAGCCAGGTACAGGGGGCGACCTACGAGCAGTACTTC. It specifies CASSQVQGATYEQYF.

The chain employs TRBV25-1 and TRBJ1-1; 7 bases map to TRBD1. This CDR3 region has 14 residues. The germline V gene encodes CDR1 MGHDK and CDR2 SYGVNS. With V trimmed by 5 bases and J by 3 bases, 6 bases remained unmatched. The CDR3 region is CASSLPGTDTEAFF. Here the CDR3 DNA reads TGTGCCAGCAGTTTACCCGGGACAGACACTGAAGCTTTCTTT.

The chain couples TRBV24-1 to TRBJ2-1, with 12 nucleotides matching TRBD2. This CDR3 comprises 17 residues. CDR1 and CDR2 from the germline V gene are KGHDR and SFDVKD. The junction had 5 bases not matched to a gene; V was cut back by 3 bases and J by 3 bases. The DNA for the CDR3 is TGTGCCACCAGTGATGGGGGACTAGCGGGCATCTACAATGAGCAGTTCTTC. Translation gives CATSDGGLAGIYNEQFF.

The J gene is TRBJ2-3, the V gene TRBV5-1; D uncertain. Looked up from germline, CDR1 is SGHRS and CDR2 is YFSETQ. V shed 6 bases and J shed 1 base, with 15 bases lying between them. This CDR3 has 15 amino acids. DNA of the CDR3: TGCGCCAGCACCCATTACAATCCCGGCACAGATACGCAGTATTTT. Translated: CASTHYNPGTDTQYF.

V usage is TRBV9 and J usage is TRBJ2-1, with D tentatively TRBD2 (5 bases). CDR3 length: 15 amino acids. CDR1 SGDLS and CDR2 YYNGEE come from the germline V gene. Trimming cost V 0 bases and J 9 bases, with 16 bases left between them. CDR3 in amino acids: CASSVVGNAGSEQFF. The CDR3 nucleotides are TGTGCCAGCAGCGTAGTCGGGAACGCGGGCAGTGAGCAGTTCTTC.

A few counts support this clonotype. J is TRBJ2-6 and V is TRBV25-1; maybe TRBD1 (6 bases). The CDR3 is 17 amino acids. Trimming cost V 2 bases and J 1 base, with 12 bases left between them. Germline CDR1 is MGHDK and CDR2 is SYGVNS. The CDR3 nucleotides read TGTGCCAGCAGTGAAACCGCAGACAGGTCTGGGGCCAACGTCCTGACTTTC. This codes for CASSETADRSGANVLTF. Together with reference TRBV25-1 and TRBJ2-6, the CDR3 gives the full variable domain: EADIYQTPRYLVIGTGKKITLECSQTMGHDKMYWYQQDPGMELHLIHYSYGVNSTEKGDLSSESTVSRIRTEHFPLTLESARPSHTSQYLCASSETADRSGANVLTFGAGSRLTVL.

The gene calls are TRBV29-1 and TRBJ1-1; unclear D gene. Trimming left V 6 bases short and J 2 bases short, with 13 bases between. CDR1 is SQVTM, CDR2 ANQGSEA, per germline. The CDR3 runs 13 residues. This CDR3 reads CSVPQVGNTEAFF. The CDR3 nucleotides read TGCAGCGTCCCGCAGGTAGGAAACACTGAAGCTTTCTTT.

The rearrangement joins TRBV4-1 to TRBJ2-2, with no clear D. V lost 5 bases, J lost 5 bases, and 24 bases lay in between. The CDR3 consists of 18 residues. Per germline, CDR1 MGHRA and CDR2 YSYEKL. The CDR3 protein is CASSDFRTDVLGTGELFF. The CDR3 DNA is TGCGCCAGCAGCGATTTTAGGACGGACGTATTGGGTACCGGGGAGCTGTTTTTT.

CDR3: CASRKQVNTEAFF. The CDR3 coding sequence is TGTGCCAGCAGGAAACAGGTGAACACTGAAGCTTTCTTT. The chain employs TRBV6-6 and TRBJ1-1; possibly TRBD1 for D (5 bases). Germline loops: CDR1 MNHNY, CDR2 SVGAGI (reference sequence). Trimming took off 6 bases at V and 0 bases at J, with 8 bases between the two ends. The CDR3 is 13 residues long.

V and J are TRBV30 and TRBJ2-4; tentative D call: TRBD2 (7 bases). V dropped 1 base and J dropped 8 bases, with 12 bases sitting between them. CDR3 length: 13 residues. From germline, CDR1 is GTSNPN and CDR2 SVGIG (reference sequence). CDR3 nucleotides: TGTGCCTGGAGTGGCGGGGGCTGGGACATTCAGTACTTC. Protein: CAWSGGGWDIQYF. Together with reference TRBV30 and TRBJ2-4, the CDR3 gives the full variable domain: SQTIHQWPATLVQPVGSPLSLECTVEGTSNPNLYWYRQAAGRGLQLLFYSVGIGQISSEVPQNLSASRPQDRQFILSSKKLLLSDSGFYLCAWSGGGWDIQYFGAGTRLSVL.

This clonotype occurred a few times. The rearrangement joins TRBV6-6 to TRBJ2-7; D is uncertain. The CDR3 is 11 residues long. Germline loops: CDR1 MNHNY, CDR2 SVGAGI (reference sequence). Trimming took off 6 bases at V and 5 bases at J, with 8 bases between the two ends. In nucleotides, the CDR3 is TGTGCCAGCAGGTCCGGCGACGAGCAGTACTTC. Protein: CASRSGDEQYF.

The chain employs TRBV27 and TRBJ2-1; D may be TRBD2 (5 bases). The CDR3 consists of 10 residues. Germline loops: CDR1 MNHEY, CDR2 SMNVEV (reference sequence). This CDR3 is CVRRRNEQFF. Here the CDR3 DNA reads TGTGTCAGGCGGAGGAATGAGCAGTTCTTC.

This clonotype was found many times. The rearrangement joins TRBV4-1 to TRBJ2-5; D perhaps matches TRBD1 (5 bases). Per the germline V gene, CDR1 is MGHRA and CDR2 is YSYEKL. Trimming removed 4 bases at V and 4 bases at J, with 13 bases between. The CDR3 loop spans 14 amino acids. The CDR3 here is CASSPIPRGETQYF. The CDR3 nucleotides are TGCGCCAGCAGCCCAATTCCTAGGGGAGAGACCCAGTACTTC.

For this clonotype: A much larger clone lies one base from this, so it may be a read error. The chain links TRBV12-3 or TRBV12-4 to TRBJ1-1; D might be TRBD1 (5 bases). The CDR3 contains 12 residues. Here the CDR3 DNA reads TGTGCCAGCAGTCCAAAACCGGGGCAAGCTATCTTT. It is translated as CASSPKPGQAIF.

This clonotype was counted only a few times. The CDR3 bases are TGCAGCGCTAAGGGGACGTTTCGCTATGGCTACACCTTC. This sequence encodes CSAKGTFRYGYTF. The chain has TRBV29-1 and TRBJ1-2; D may be TRBD1 (5 bases). CDR3 length: 13 residues. V was pared by 7 bases and J by 4 bases, with 16 bases between. Per the germline V gene, CDR1 is SQVTM and CDR2 is ANQGSEA. Looking up the rest from reference TRBV29-1 and TRBJ1-2 gives the full variable domain: SAVISQKPSRDICQRGTSLTIQCQVDSQVTMMFWYRQQPGQSLTLIATANQGSEATYESGFVIDKFPISRPNLTFSTLTVSNMSPEDSSIYLCSAKGTFRYGYTFGSGTRLTVV.

This clonotype was seen only a few times. The genes are TRBV28 and TRBJ2-2, with unresolved D. V lost 3 bases and J 3 bases, leaving 11 bases between the germline ends. Germline CDR1 reads MDHEN; CDR2 reads SYDVKM. The CDR3 covers 15 residues. The chain's CDR3 is CASSFVGSHTGELFF. Written as DNA, the CDR3 is TGTGCCAGCAGTTTTGTCGGCAGCCACACCGGGGAGCTGTTTTTT.

This rearrangement joins TRBV6-1 to TRBJ1-1; D unclear. Germline V gives CDR1 MNHNS, CDR2 SASEGT. The CDR3 totals 13 residues. Deletions cut 2 bases from V and 6 bases from J, with 10 bases between. The CDR3 loop is CASSEWAVAEAFF. The CDR3 coding sequence is TGTGCCAGCAGTGAATGGGCAGTGGCTGAAGCTTTCTTT.

This chain joins TRBV7-9 and TRBJ2-5, with D perhaps given as TRBD1 or TRBD2 (5 bases each). The V and J ends lost 4 bases and 3 bases respectively, with 12 bases between them. Germline V gives CDR1 SEHNR, CDR2 FQNEAQ (reference sequence). CDR3 length equals 14 residues. This chain's CDR3 is CASSYMGVKETQYF. Written as DNA, the CDR3 is TGTGCCAGCAGCTACATGGGGGTAAAAGAGACCCAGTACTTC.

This clonotype has just a few counts. The gene calls are TRBV27 and TRBJ1-1, with 7 nucleotides matching TRBD1. CDR3 size: 15 residues. From germline, CDR1 is MNHEY and CDR2 SMNVEV (reference sequence). V shed 5 bases and J 3 bases; nucleotides not matched to a gene: 9. CDR3 region: CASSQTGSYHTEAFF. The CDR3 DNA is TGTGCCAGCAGTCAGACAGGGAGCTACCACACTGAAGCTTTCTTT.